This T cell receptor beta chain was sequenced during a study of control samples from healthy donors and cancer patients. This table comes from immunoSEQ multiplex PCR, and its TCRdb copy is limited to in-frame clones, with some not included. Here the sample spans around 110,000 clones, roughly 93% being singletons. V shed 3 bases and J 3 bases; nucleotides not matched to a gene: 6. Germline assignment: CDR1 KGHSH and CDR2 LQKENI. The CDR3 has 15 residues. The clonotype comes from a man younger than 45 in good health. The V call is TRBV18, the J call TRBJ1-1; TRBD1 aligns across 8 bases. Sequenced input: blood. For the CDR3, the DNA is TGTGCCAGCTCACCTCCGGACAGGGAGGACACTGAAGCTTTCTTT. Translated: CASSPPDREDTEAFF. The full variable domain, completed using reference TRBV18 and TRBJ1-1, is NAGVMQNPRHLVRRRGQEARLRCSPMKGHSHVYWYRQLPEEGLKFMVYLQKENIIDESGMPKERFSAEFPKEGPSILRIQQVVRGDSAAYFCASSPPDREDTEAFFGQGTRLTVV.